Many counts were recorded for the clone carrying this T cell receptor beta chain. The CDR3 contains 15 residues. Per the germline V gene, CDR1 is DFQATT and CDR2 is SNEGSKA (reference sequence). V lost 6 bases and J lost 2; bases outside the gene matches: 11. This record belongs to a study of low-dose radiotherapy and immunotherapy resistance in tumors. Study background: At a dose of 200 mg/m2, intravenous cyclophosphamide was given every two weeks, one day before radiation and immunotherapy.

Stated time point: before trial treatment. The study gave donors nivolumab, ipilimumab, aspirin, low-dose cyclophosphamide and low-dose radiotherapy. cDNA synthesis used a TRAV/TRBV-specific primer set for both chains. A constant-region primer paired with the V-primer adapter amplified TCRs over about 19 PCR cycles. Using its own MiXCR run on the reads, TCRdb lists one record per CDR3 protein. The sample lists 80,000 to 95,000 distinct CDR3 sequences, 9% to 9.5% seen once, with around 0.97% in the top ten. This sequence was found in a male donor with prostate cancer. V gene TRBV20-1 combines with J gene TRBJ2-7, with 9 bases that match TRBD2. Sequencing was performed on PBMCs, taken before treatment. Here the CDR3 reads CSALILVAGAYEQYF. The CDR3 bases are TGCAGTGCGCTTATATTGGTAGCGGGAGCCTACGAGCAGTACTTC.